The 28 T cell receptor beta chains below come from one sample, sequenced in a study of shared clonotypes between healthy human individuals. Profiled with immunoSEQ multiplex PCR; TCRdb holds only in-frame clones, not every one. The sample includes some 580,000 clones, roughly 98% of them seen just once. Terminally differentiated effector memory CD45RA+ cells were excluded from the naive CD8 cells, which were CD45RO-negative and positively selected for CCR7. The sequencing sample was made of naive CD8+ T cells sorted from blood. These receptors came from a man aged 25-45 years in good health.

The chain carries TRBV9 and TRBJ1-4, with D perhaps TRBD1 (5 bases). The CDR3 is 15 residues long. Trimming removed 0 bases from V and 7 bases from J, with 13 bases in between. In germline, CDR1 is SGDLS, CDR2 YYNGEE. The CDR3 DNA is TGTGCCAGCAGCGTAGCTAGGGGTCATGGTGAAAAACTGTTTTTT. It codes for CASSVARGHGEKLFF.

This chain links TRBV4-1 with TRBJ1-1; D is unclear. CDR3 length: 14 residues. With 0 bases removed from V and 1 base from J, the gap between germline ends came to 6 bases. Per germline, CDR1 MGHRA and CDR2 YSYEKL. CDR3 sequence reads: CASSQDFSNTEAFF. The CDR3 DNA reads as TGCGCCAGCAGCCAAGATTTTTCGAACACTGAAGCTTTCTTT.

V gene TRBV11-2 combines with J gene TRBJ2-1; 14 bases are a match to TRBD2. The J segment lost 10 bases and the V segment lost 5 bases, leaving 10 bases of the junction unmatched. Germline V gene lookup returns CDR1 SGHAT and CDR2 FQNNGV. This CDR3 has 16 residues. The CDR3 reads CASSDRLAGGPDEQFF. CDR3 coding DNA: TGTGCCAGCAGCGACCGACTAGCGGGAGGGCCAGACGAGCAGTTCTTC.

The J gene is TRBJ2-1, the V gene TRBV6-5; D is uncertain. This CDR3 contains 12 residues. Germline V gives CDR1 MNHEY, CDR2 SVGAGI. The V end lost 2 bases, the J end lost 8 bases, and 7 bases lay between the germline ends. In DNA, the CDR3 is TGTGCCAGCAGTTACCACCCCGATGAGCAGTTCTTC. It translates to CASSYHPDEQFF.

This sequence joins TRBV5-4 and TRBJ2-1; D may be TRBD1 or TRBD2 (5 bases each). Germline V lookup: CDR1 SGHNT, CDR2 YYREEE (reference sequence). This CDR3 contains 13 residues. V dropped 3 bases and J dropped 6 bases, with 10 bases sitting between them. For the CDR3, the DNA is TGTGCCAGCAGCTATGGGACCCCCAATGAGCAGTTCTTC. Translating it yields CASSYGTPNEQFF.

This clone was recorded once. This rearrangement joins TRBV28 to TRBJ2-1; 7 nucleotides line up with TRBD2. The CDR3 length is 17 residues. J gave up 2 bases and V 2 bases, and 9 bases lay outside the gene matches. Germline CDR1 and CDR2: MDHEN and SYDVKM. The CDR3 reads CASSLMASGRPYNEQFF. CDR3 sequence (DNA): TGTGCCAGCAGTTTAATGGCTAGCGGCCGTCCCTACAATGAGCAGTTCTTC.

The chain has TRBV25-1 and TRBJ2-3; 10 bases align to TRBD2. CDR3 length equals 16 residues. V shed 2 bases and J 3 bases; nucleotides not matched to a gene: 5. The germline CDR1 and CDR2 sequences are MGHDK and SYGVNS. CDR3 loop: CASSELAGDMTDTQYF. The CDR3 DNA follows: TGTGCCAGCAGTGAACTAGCGGGAGATATGACAGATACGCAGTATTTT.

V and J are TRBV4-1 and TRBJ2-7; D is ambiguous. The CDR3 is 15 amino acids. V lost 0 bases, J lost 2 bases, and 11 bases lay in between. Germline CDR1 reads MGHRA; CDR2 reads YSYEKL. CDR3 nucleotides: TGCGCCAGCAGCCAAGATCCAAGGCCCACCTACGAGCAGTACTTC. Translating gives CASSQDPRPTYEQYF.

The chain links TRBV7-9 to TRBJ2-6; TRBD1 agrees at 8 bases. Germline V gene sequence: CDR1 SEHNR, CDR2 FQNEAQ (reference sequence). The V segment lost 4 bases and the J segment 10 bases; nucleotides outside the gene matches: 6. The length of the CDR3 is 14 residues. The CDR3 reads CASSSTGVRNVLTF. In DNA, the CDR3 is TGTGCCAGCAGCTCGACAGGGGTGAGGAACGTCCTGACTTTC.

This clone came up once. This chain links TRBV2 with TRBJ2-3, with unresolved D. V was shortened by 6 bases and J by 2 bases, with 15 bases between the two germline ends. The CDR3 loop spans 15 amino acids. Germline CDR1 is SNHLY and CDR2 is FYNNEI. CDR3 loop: CASRTPHLDTDTQYF. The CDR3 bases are TGTGCCAGCAGGACCCCACACCTAGACACAGATACGCAGTATTTT. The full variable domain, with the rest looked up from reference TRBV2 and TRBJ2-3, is EPEVTQTPSHQVTQMGQEVILRCVPISNHLYFYWYRQILGQKVEFLVSFYNNEISEKSEIFDDQFSVERPDGSNFTLKIRSTKLEDSAMYFCASRTPHLDTDTQYFGPGTRLTVL.

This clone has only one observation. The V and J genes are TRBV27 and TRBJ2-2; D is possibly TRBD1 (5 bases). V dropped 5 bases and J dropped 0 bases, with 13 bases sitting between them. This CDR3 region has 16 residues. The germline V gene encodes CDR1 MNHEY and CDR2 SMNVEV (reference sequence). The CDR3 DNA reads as TGTGCCAGCAGTGATCAGGGTTGGGCGAACACCGGGGAGCTGTTTTTT. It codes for CASSDQGWANTGELFF.

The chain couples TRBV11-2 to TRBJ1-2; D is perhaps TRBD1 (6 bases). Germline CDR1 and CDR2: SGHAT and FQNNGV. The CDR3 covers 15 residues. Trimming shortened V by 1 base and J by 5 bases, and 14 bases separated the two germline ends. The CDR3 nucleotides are TGTGCCAGCAGCTTAGTTTCAGGGGCCGGGTATGGCTACACCTTC. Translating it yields CASSLVSGAGYGYTF.

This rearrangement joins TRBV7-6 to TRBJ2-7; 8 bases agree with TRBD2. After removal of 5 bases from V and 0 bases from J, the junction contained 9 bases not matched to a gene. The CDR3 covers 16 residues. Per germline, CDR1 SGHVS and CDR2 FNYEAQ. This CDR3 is CASSPFGGRSSYEQYF. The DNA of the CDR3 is TGTGCCAGCAGCCCCTTCGGCGGGAGGAGCTCCTACGAGCAGTACTTC.

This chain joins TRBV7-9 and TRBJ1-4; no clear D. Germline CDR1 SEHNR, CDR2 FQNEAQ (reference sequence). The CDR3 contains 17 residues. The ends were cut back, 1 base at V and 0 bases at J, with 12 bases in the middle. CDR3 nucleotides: TGTGCCAGCAGCTTAGGGATGGGAGTTGCAACTAATGAAAAACTGTTTTTT. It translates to CASSLGMGVATNEKLFF.

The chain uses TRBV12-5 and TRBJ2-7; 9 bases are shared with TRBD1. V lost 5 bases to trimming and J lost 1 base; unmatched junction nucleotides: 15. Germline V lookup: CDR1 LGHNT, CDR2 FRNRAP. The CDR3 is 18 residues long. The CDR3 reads CASGHQGTGTNLSYEQYF. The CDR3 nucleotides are TGTGCTAGTGGTCACCAAGGGACAGGGACCAACCTTTCCTACGAGCAGTACTTC.

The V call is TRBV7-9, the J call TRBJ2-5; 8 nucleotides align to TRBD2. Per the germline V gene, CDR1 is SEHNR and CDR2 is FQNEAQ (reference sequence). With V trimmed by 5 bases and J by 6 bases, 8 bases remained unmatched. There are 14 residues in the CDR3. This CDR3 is CASSSSGSGQTQYF. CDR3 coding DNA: TGTGCCAGCAGCAGCAGCGGGAGCGGACAGACCCAGTACTTC.

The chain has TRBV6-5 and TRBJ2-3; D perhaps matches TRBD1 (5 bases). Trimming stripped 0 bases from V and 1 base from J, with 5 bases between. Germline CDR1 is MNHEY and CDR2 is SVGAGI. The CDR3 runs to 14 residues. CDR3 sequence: CASSYSTGTDTQYF. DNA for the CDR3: TGTGCCAGCAGTTACTCGACAGGCACAGATACGCAGTATTTT.

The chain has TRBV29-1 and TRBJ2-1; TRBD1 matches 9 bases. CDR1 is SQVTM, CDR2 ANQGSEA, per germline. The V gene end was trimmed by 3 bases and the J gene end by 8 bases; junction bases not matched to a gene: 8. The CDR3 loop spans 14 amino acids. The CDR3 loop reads CSVDERQGDDEQFF. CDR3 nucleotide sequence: TGCAGCGTTGATGAGCGACAGGGGGACGATGAGCAGTTCTTC.

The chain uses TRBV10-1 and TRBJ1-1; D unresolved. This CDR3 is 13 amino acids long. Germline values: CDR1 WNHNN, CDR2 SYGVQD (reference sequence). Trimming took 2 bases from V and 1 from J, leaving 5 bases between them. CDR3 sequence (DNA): TGCGCCAGCAGTGAGCTTCGGAACACTGAAGCTTTCTTT. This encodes CASSELRNTEAFF.

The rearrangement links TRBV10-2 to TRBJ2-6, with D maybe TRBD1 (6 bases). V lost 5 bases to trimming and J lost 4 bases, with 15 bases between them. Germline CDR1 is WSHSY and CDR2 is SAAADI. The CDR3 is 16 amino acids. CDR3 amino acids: CASSLGAVSGANVLTF. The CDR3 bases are TGCGCCAGCAGTCTGGGGGCCGTCTCCGGGGCCAACGTCCTGACTTTC.

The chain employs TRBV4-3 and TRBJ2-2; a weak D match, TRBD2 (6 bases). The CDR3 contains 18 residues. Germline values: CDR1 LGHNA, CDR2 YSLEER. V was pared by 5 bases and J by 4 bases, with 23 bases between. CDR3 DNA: TGCGCCAGCAGCGTGGCTAGCGTGCCCTCCGTAGGCACCGGGGAGCTGTTTTTT. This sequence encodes CASSVASVPSVGTGELFF.

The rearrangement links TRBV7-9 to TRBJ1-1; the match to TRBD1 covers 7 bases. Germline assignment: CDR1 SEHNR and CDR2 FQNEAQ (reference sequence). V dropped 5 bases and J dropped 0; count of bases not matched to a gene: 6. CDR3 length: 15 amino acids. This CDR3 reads CASSDTGDMNTEAFF. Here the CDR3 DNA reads TGTGCCAGCAGCGACACAGGGGACATGAACACTGAAGCTTTCTTT.

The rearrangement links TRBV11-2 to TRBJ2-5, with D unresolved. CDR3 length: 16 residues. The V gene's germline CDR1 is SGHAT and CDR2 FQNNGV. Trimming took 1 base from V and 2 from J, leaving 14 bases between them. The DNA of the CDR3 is TGTGCCAGCAGCTTAGTCCAGGTTCATTGGCAAGAGACCCAGTACTTC. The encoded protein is CASSLVQVHWQETQYF.

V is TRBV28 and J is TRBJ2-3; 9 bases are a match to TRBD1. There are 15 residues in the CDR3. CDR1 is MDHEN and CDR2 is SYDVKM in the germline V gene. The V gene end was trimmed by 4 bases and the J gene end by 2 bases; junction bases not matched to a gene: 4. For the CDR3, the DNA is TGTGCCAGCAGTTCGGGACAGGGTAACACAGATACGCAGTATTTT. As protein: CASSSGQGNTDTQYF. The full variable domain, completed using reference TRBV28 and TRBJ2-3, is DVKVTQSSRYLVKRTGEKVFLECVQDMDHENMFWYRQDPGLGLRLIYFSYDVKMKEKGDIPEGYSVSREKKERFSLILESASTNQTSMYLCASSSGQGNTDTQYFGPGTRLTVL.

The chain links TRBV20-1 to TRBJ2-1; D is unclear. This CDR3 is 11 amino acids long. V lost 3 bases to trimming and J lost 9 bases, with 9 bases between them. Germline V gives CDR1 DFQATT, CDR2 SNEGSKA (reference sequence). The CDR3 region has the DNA TGCAGTGCTAGGGACCGCGCTGAGCAGTTCTTC. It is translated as CSARDRAEQFF.

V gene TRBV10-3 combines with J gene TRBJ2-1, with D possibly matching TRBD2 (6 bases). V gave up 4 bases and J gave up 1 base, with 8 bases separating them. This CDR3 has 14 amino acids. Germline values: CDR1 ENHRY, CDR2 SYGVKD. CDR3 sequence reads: CAISVGGSYNEQFF. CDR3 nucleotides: TGTGCCATCAGTGTCGGGGGATCCTACAATGAGCAGTTCTTC.

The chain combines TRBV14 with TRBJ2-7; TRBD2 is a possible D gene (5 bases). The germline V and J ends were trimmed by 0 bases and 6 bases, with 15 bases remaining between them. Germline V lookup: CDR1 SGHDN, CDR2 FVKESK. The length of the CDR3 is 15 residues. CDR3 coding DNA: TGTGCCAGCAGCCAAGAACGAGGGATCGGGTTCGAGCAGTACTTC. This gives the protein CASSQERGIGFEQYF.

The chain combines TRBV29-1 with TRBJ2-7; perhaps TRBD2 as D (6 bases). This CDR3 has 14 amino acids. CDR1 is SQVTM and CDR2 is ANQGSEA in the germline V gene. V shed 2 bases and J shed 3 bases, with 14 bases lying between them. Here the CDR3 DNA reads TGCAGCGTTGAAATGGGGGAGGAGTACTACGAGCAGTACTTC. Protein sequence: CSVEMGEEYYEQYF.